The present T cell receptor (beta chain) was sequenced within a study of control samples from healthy donors and cancer patients (TCRdb year 2020). The method was the immunoSEQ multiplex PCR assay. TCRdb took this table from immuneACCESS and kept in-frame rearrangements with V and J called. Such tables lack part of the clones; where checked against another copy, unresolved V genes explain under half of the gap, and the rest is unexplained. Here the sample has some 71,000 clones; less than 95% occur a single time. About 1.2% of the sample comes from the top ten. Via the germline V gene, CDR1 is SNHLY and CDR2 FYNNEI. From the cysteine through the phenylalanine, the CDR3 covers 12 amino acids. The DNA shown is the 36-base CDR3, in frame from base 1. The germline ends are 6 bases apart after V is trimmed by 1 base and J by 5 bases. There are a few counts of this clone. Its specific antigen is unknown. Qualities for individual bases were not recorded, and no much larger clone is one base off.

The chain was built from TRBV2 and TRBJ2-7; the D gene assignment is ambiguous. The sequence was obtained from a woman in her forties or fifties with colorectal cancer. Sample: PBMCs. The DNA sequence is as follows: TGTGCCAGCAGTGAAGGAGACCACGAGCAGTACTTC. Its coded protein is CASSEGDHEQYF.